These T cell receptor beta chains were read from a single sample in a study of blood T cells in healthy people across ages. TCRdb reprocessed the 5' RACE reads via MiXCR and lists one record per CDR3 protein. The table lists 750,000 to 850,000 distinct CDR3 sequences, roughly 25% of them singletons. This sample also appeared in a second study, on T cells of mothers and their children.

The sequenced material came from blood. The receptors were gathered from a boy aged 5-17 years in good health. The CDR3 runs from the conserved cysteine through the conserved F or W. D genes are given only for firm matches. Size values are once, few and many counts, or a class for expanded clones, and some rows have none.

>TRBV5-1|.|few|TRBJ2-5
TGCGCCAGCAGCTCCCCCTGGAGGGGAAGAAGGGACGAAGAGACCCAGTACTTC
CASSSPWRGRRDEETQYF
>TRBV12-3/TRBV12-4|TRBD2|.|TRBJ2-3
TGTGCCAGCAGTTTAAAAAGCGGGGGAGATACAGATACGCAGTATTTT
CASSLKSGGDTDTQYF
>TRBV27|TRBD1|few|TRBJ1-2
TGTGCCAGCAGTTTAGGCAGGGGGCTATATGGCTACACCTTC
CASSLGRGLYGYTF
>TRBV28|TRBD1|few|TRBJ2-5
TGTGCCAGCAGTTTAAGAGGGGGCGGCCGGAAGACCCAGTACTTC
CASSLRGGGRKTQYF
>TRBV7-2|TRBD1|.|TRBJ2-2
TGTGCCATCAACCGGGACAGGGGGCCGTACACCGGGGAGCTGTTTTTT
CAINRDRGPYTGELFF
>TRBV14|.|.|TRBJ2-1
TGTGCCAGCAGCCAAGTTGGCTGGGACTCCTACAATGAGCAGTTCTTC
CASSQVGWDSYNEQFF
>TRBV7-9|.|few|TRBJ2-1
TGTGCCAGCAGCTCCTCAGGACGGGGGCCCTACAATGAGCAGTTCTTC
CASSSSGRGPYNEQFF
>TRBV5-5|TRBD2|.|TRBJ2-1
TGTGCCAGCAGCCCGTGGACTAGCGGGAGGCCTGAGCAGTTCTTC
CASSPWTSGRPEQFF
>TRBV7-8|TRBD1|few|TRBJ2-1
TGTGCCAGCGGACCCCGGACAGGGAGGAATGAGCAGTTCTTC
CASGPRTGRNEQFF
>TRBV29-1|.|.|TRBJ2-3
TGCAGCGTGCCGGGACTTGTCACAGATACGCAGTATTTT
CSVPGLVTDTQYF
>TRBV3-1|.|.|TRBJ2-4
TGTGCCAGCAGCCCACAGGGTCCCAAAAACATTCAGTACTTC
CASSPQGPKNIQYF
>TRBV28|TRBD1|.|TRBJ2-5
TGTGCCAGCAGTCCATCCGGGACAGGGTGGCGTGAGACCCAGTACTTC
CASSPSGTGWRETQYF
>TRBV29-1|.|few|TRBJ1-1
TGCAGCGCACAGGGGAACACTGAAGCTTTCTTT
CSAQGNTEAFF